This TCR beta chain came from a study of cytomegalovirus exposure and HLA in healthy donors. General study points: Upon later analysis, TCR association rates were observed to vary by HLA locus, being highest for DRB1 and lowest for HLA-C. Among CMV-associated TCR beta chains, most appeared HLA-restricted in a later analysis. 164 TCR beta chains were listed as cytomegalovirus-associated.

The PCR had 60 Vbeta and 13 Jbeta primers. TCRdb's table, derived via immunoSEQ multiplex PCR, lists solely in-frame clones and lacks some. The sample holds some 99,000 clones, 73% seen once. In regard to this clone: Its target is unknown.

This TCR was sampled from a man aged 35 to 55 in good health and CMV-seronegative. The sequencing sample was made of PBMCs.

This CDR3 is CASSPDSNTEAFF. CDR3 in DNA: TGCGCCAGCAGCCCCGACAGTAACACTGAAGCTTTCTTT. The rearrangement joins TRBV5-1 to TRBJ1-1; D may be TRBD1 (5 bases). The germline V and J ends were trimmed by 4 bases and 2 bases, with 9 bases remaining between them. The CDR3 runs to 13 residues. Germline V gives CDR1 SGHRS, CDR2 YFSETQ.